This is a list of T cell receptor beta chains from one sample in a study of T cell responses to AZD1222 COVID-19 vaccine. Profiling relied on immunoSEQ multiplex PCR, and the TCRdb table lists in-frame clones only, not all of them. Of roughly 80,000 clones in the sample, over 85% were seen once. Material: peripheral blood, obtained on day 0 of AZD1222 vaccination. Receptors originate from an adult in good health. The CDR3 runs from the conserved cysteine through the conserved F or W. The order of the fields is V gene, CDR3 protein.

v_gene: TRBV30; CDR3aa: CGVGQETQYF
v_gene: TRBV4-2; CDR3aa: CASSPFGRLSNQPQHF
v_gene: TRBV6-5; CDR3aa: CASSTQAVNYGYTF
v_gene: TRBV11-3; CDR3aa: CASSKESRGVHEQYF
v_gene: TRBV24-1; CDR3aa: CATSDFVQGSYEQYF
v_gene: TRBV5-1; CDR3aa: CASSLISYDEQFF
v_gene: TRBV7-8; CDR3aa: CASSLEGGTAQYF
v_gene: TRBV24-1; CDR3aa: CATQRQAASSYNSPLHF
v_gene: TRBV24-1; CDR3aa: CATRGGRGTGELFF
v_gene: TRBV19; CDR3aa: CASSTGGQTYQPQHF
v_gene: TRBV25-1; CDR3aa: CASSAGRTNTEAFF
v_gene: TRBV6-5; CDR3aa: CASRRGSSTGELFF
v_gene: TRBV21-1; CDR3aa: CASSKVRSGDRVGNQPQHF
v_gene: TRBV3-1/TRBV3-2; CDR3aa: CASSQGGTGAYEQYF
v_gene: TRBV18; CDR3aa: CASSPQKNTEAFF
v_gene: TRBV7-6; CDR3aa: CASSLASGPSSYNEQFF
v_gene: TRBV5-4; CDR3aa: CASSRGQKYEQYF
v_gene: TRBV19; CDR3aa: CASSIWGGNEKLFF
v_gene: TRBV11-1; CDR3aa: CASSLAGAKDTQYF
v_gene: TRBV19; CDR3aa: CASSFDRGSEQYF
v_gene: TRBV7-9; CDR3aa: CASSSHTTSGSISTGELFF
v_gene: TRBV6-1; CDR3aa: CASSEDGQRNTGELFF
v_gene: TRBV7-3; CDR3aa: CASSSSSGTGDTGELFF
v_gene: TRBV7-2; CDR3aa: CASSLLSGLEETQYF
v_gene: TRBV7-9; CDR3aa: CASSGTPASGVDSPYEQYF
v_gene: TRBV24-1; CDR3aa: CATSESRGRRGQETQYF
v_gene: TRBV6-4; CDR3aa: CASSDSGLGTDTQYF